A single sample gave rise to the 3 T cell receptor beta chains below, sequenced in a study of T cells after yellow fever vaccination. TCRdb recomputed calls from the 5' RACE reads with MiXCR, one row per CDR3 protein. The table lists under 250,000 distinct CDR3 sequences, under 3.5% of them singletons, with about 3.3% in the top ten. Specimen: CD4+ T cells sorted from PBMCs, collected 10 days after the yellow fever booster vaccination. These TCRs come from a man younger than 35 who received the YFV17D yellow fever vaccine.

This clonotype was seen ten or more times. The J gene is TRBJ2-5, the V gene TRBV7-2; no clear D. Germline CDR1 reads SGHTA; CDR2 reads FQGNSA. The CDR3 has 13 residues. V gave up 1 base and J gave up 3 bases, with 6 bases separating them. CDR3 sequence reads: CASSLVGKETQYF. In DNA, the CDR3 is TGTGCCAGCAGCTTAGTTGGGAAAGAGACCCAGTACTTC.

The V call is TRBV28, the J call TRBJ2-7; 10 bases are a match to TRBD2. CDR1 is MDHEN and CDR2 is SYDVKM in the germline V gene. V trimming: 2 bases; J trimming: 4 bases; junction bases outside the gene matches: 5. The CDR3 runs 15 residues. This CDR3 is CASSLERGGQYEQYV. Here the CDR3 DNA reads TGTGCCAGCAGTTTAGAGCGGGGGGGCCAATACGAGCAGTACGTC.

The sample holds many counts of this clonotype. The chain joins TRBV5-6 to TRBJ2-3; no firm D call. CDR3 length: 12 residues. The V end lost 0 bases, the J end lost 7 bases, and 6 bases lay between the germline ends. The V gene's germline CDR1 is SGHDT and CDR2 YYEEEE. The CDR3 DNA follows: TGTGCCAGCAGCTTGGCGCTAAATACGCAGTATTTT. This encodes CASSLALNTQYF.